Shown below are 14 T cell receptor beta chains from a single sample sequenced in a study of vaccination and CD4 T cells after COVID-19. The Oncomine TCR Beta short-read assay was applied to DNA of cultured CD4+ T cells. TCRdb independently ran MiXCR on the PCR reads; one entry per CDR3 protein. Among around 26,000 distinct CDR3 sequences listed, 50% to 75% were seen once. Indicated treatment: approximately nine-day PBMC culture with coronavirus spike peptide pools or control peptides (ViraFEST assay). For these TCRs, the target antigens are not known. What was sequenced was CD4+ T cells from blood, cultured in vitro. All receptors come from a human donor who had recovered from COVID-19.

This clonotype was observed a handful of times. The CDR3 is CASLVGTEAFF. DNA for the CDR3: TGTGCCAGCCTCGTTGGGACTGAAGCTTTCTTT. The chain joins TRBV6-2 or TRBV6-3 to TRBJ1-1; no firm D call. The germline CDR1 and CDR2 sequences are MNHEY and SVGEGT. V was pared by 8 bases and J by 5 bases, with 9 bases between. The CDR3 sequence is 11 residues long.

The chain recombines TRBV7-2 with TRBJ1-2, with TRBD1 matching 7 bases. The CDR3 runs 15 residues. Losses at the gene ends were 1 base for V and 8 bases for J; bases not matched to a gene: 10. The germline V gene encodes CDR1 SGHTA and CDR2 FQGNSA. DNA for the CDR3: TGTGCCAGCAGCTTAGTGGCAGGGGGAGCCTTGGGCTACACCTTC. As protein: CASSLVAGGALGYTF.

This clonotype turned up a few times. The gene calls are TRBV6-1 and TRBJ1-3, with 7 bases lining up with TRBD1. The germline gives CDR1 MNHNS, CDR2 SASEGT. Germline trimming cut 5 bases from V and 0 bases from J; bases unmatched to any gene: 7. CDR3 size: 16 residues. This chain's CDR3 is CASSLQGPHSGNTIYF. In nucleotides, the CDR3 is TGTGCCAGCAGTCTACAGGGGCCCCACTCTGGAAACACCATATATTTT.

V and J are TRBV7-2 and TRBJ1-2, with a weak D call TRBD1 (5 bases). The CDR3 extends over 14 amino acids. Looked up from germline, CDR1 is SGHTA and CDR2 is FQGNSA. The V end lost 5 bases, the J end lost 5 bases, and 15 bases lay between the germline ends. CDR3 sequence reads: CASSGDSLLYGYTF. The CDR3, as DNA: TGTGCCAGCAGCGGAGACAGTCTTCTGTATGGCTACACCTTC.

This chain uses TRBV7-2 with TRBJ2-7; D not certain. The V gene lost 1 base and the J gene lost 0 bases, with 4 bases spanning the gap. In germline, CDR1 is SGHTA, CDR2 FQGNSA. The CDR3 contains 13 residues. The CDR3 nucleotides read TGTGCCAGCAGCTTAGTAAACTCCTACGAGCAGTACTTC. Its protein product is CASSLVNSYEQYF.

This rearrangement joins TRBV24-1 to TRBJ2-5; D possibly uses TRBD1 or TRBD2 (5 bases each). The CDR3 has 17 residues. Trimming cost V 4 bases and J 1 base, with 18 bases left between them. Germline CDR1 reads KGHDR; CDR2 reads SFDVKD. The CDR3 DNA reads TGTGCCACCAGTGACGCCTCGGGACGGTCCATCCAAGAGACCCAGTACTTC. Translation gives CATSDASGRSIQETQYF.

This clonotype was picked up a small number of times. The chain has TRBV5-6 and TRBJ1-6; 9 nucleotides align to TRBD1. The length of the CDR3 is 15 residues. V lost 1 base and J lost 8; bases outside the gene matches: 4. Germline V lookup: CDR1 SGHDT, CDR2 YYEEEE. The CDR3 DNA reads as TGTGCCAGCAGCTTGTCGGGACAGGGTGATTCACCCCTCCACTTT. This codes for CASSLSGQGDSPLHF.

This rearrangement joins TRBV6-2 or TRBV6-3 to TRBJ1-5, with 8 positions matching TRBD1. J lost 2 bases, V lost 5 bases, and 2 bases had no gene match. This CDR3 has 14 amino acids. The germline V gene encodes CDR1 MNHEY and CDR2 SVGEGT. CDR3 in DNA: TGTGCCAGCAGTGGACAGGGTGGCAATCAGCCCCAGCATTTT. Translating gives CASSGQGGNQPQHF.

The chain links TRBV5-1 to TRBJ2-4; weak D call: TRBD2 (5 bases). There are 17 residues in the CDR3. The germline V and J ends were trimmed by 4 bases and 0 bases, with 17 bases remaining between them. Germline V gives CDR1 SGHRS, CDR2 YFSETQ. The CDR3 nucleotides read TGCGCCAGCAGCGGATCTGGGAGCCCCTTAGCCAAAAACATTCAGTACTTC. This gives the protein CASSGSGSPLAKNIQYF.

The CDR3 DNA follows: TGCAGTGCTCCAAGGACAGGGAAAGTTATGTGGACTGAAGCTTTCTTT. It specifies CSAPRTGKVMWTEAFF. The chain couples TRBV20-1 to TRBJ1-1; 8 nucleotides match TRBD1. The germline gives CDR1 DFQATT, CDR2 SNEGSKA (reference sequence). V trimming: 5 bases; J trimming: 5 bases; junction bases outside the gene matches: 16. This CDR3 is 16 amino acids long.

This clonotype was detected a few times. V gene TRBV12-3 or TRBV12-4 combines with J gene TRBJ1-2; D gene unclear. This CDR3 spans 13 amino acids. V was cut by 6 bases and J by 3 bases, with 11 bases left in between. CDR3 region: CASRNAAYYGYTF. Here the CDR3 DNA reads TGTGCCAGCAGGAATGCAGCATACTATGGCTACACCTTC.

The rearrangement joins TRBV9 to TRBJ2-1, with a weak D call TRBD1 (5 bases). CDR1 and CDR2 (germline): SGDLS, YYNGEE. The CDR3 has 13 residues. Between the trimmed V and J ends, which lost 4 bases and 7 bases, there was a span of 12 bases. CDR3 sequence (DNA): TGTGCCAGCAGCCCCCGACAGTATAATGAGCAGTTCTTC. Translating gives CASSPRQYNEQFF. The complete variable domain, with remaining parts taken from reference TRBV9 and TRBJ2-1, reads DSGVTQTPKHLITATGQRVTLRCSPRSGDLSVYWYQQSLDQGLQFLIQYYNGEERAKGNILERFSAQQFPDLHSELNLSSLELGDSALYFCASSPRQYNEQFFGPGTRLTVL.

This clonotype has a handful of counts. The chain recombines TRBV7-8 with TRBJ1-2; 7 bases fit TRBD1. V gave up 6 bases and J gave up 13 bases; unmatched junction bases: 17. Germline V gene lookup returns CDR1 SGHVS and CDR2 FQNEAQ. The length of the CDR3 is 14 residues. The DNA for the CDR3 is TGTGCCAGCAGTCAGGGGGGGGATAGGGGCCATCGCACCTTC. Protein product: CASSQGGDRGHRTF.

This chain joins TRBV24-1 and TRBJ1-5, with 7 bases identical to TRBD1. CDR1 and CDR2 from the germline V gene are KGHDR and SFDVKD. The CDR3 is made up of 14 amino acids. V lost 2 bases to trimming and J lost 5 bases; unmatched junction nucleotides: 2. CDR3 sequence reads: CATSDWDSYQPQHF. The CDR3 DNA reads as TGTGCCACCAGTGATTGGGACAGCTATCAGCCCCAGCATTTT.